The rows below give T cell receptor beta chains drawn from one sample of a study of CD8+CD57+ T cells in acquired aplastic anemia. TCRdb re-analysed the reads in MiXCR, keeping a single row per CDR3 protein. The sample has about 160,000 distinct CDR3 sequences, roughly two thirds seen once. The sequenced material came from sorted CD4+, CD8+, or CD8+CD57+ T cells (not recorded which) from PBMCs. The receptors originated from a human donor with aplastic anemia. Each CDR3 is given without its conserved first and last residue. Fields, in order: CDR3 length, V gene, CDR3 protein.

>13|TRBV15
ATSRDRGAGETQY
>14|TRBV10-3
AISESRGGPVDTQY
>13|TRBV25-1
AGSGQGQYNSPLH
>11|TRBV7-9
ASSELQGLEQF
>11|TRBV2
AGRGTDSYEQY
>11|TRBV5-8
ASSAGRDGGYT
>14|TRBV7-9
ASSKSQGIGTDTQY
>10|TRBV24-1
ATSDFGAEQF
>19|TRBV6-9
ASRKPGQPYRSMVTFVGYT
>13|TRBV3-1
ASSSPRDMKETQY
>11|TRBV7-2
ASNLRGGSEAF
>12|TRBV7-6
ASRKDRGEETQY
>14|TRBV10-1
ASSESCLAGGREQF
>12|TRBV7-9
ASNDRVGSTEAF
>13|TRBV20-1
SAATIRDGGYEQY
>14|TRBV7-2
ASSLAMTSGQETQY
>12|TRBV6-6
ASSYSEEHGEQF
>14|TRBV7-8
ASSSRAGAHYNEQY
>11|TRBV11-2
ASSLPGSSPLH
>12|TRBV5-1
ASSLRAWPVEAF
>13|TRBV5-1
ASSLVHVDSYEQY
>11|TRBV20-1
SAGQGWGEKLF